This TCR beta chain was recorded in a study of OX40 agonist ivuxolimab in advanced cancers. Study details: The group had a mean age of 60 years, ranged from about 20 to 80, and was just under 85% male. Study observations and caveats: In the 0.1-3.0 mg/kg groups, partial responders showed among the lowest expansion. Antigen specificity of clonally expanded peripheral T cells was not established.

As to this clone: The antigen remains unidentified.

Produced via immunoSEQ multiplex PCR; TCRdb's table is partial and in-frame only. The repertoire consists of 70,000 or so clones, with around 87% occurring once and the leading ten covering approximately 8.4%. Germline CDR1 reads MNHNS; CDR2 reads SASEGT. Trimming at V came to 6 bases and at J to 7 bases, leaving 9 bases not matched to a gene. This CDR3 region has 15 residues. People who had autoimmune disease history or systemic immunosuppression were excluded. Specimen: CD4+ or CD8+ T cells sorted from blood, collected in a trial of the OX40 agonist ivuxolimab. The receptor was isolated from an adult with an advanced solid tumor such as melanoma, head and neck, liver or kidney cancer. V and J are TRBV6-1 and TRBJ1-2; 12 bases match TRBD1. The CDR3 DNA reads TGTGCCAGCAGGGGACAGGGGGCCCACTACGCTGGCTACACCTTC. As protein: CASRGQGAHYAGYTF.